Listed here is a single TCR beta chain. Compared with germline, one end of the junction differs, possibly owing to a read error. Germline V CDR1 and CDR2: SSHAT, FNYEAQ (reference sequence). The CDR3 has 13 amino acids. These data belong to a study of technical replicates of blood from a few donors. Here immunoSEQ multiplex PCR was the method, and the copy in TCRdb shows in-frame clones only, minus some. This table holds about 68,000 clones, under 98% found once. Source material: T cells isolated from PBMCs. This receptor was taken from a human donor in good health. The chain employs TRBV7-7 and TRBJ2-5, with TRBD1 as a possible D gene (6 bases). The CDR3 here is CASSLDRPETQYF. CDR3 nucleotide sequence: TGTGCTAGCAGCTTAGACAGGCCCGAGACCCAGTACTTC.